Detailed here is one T cell receptor beta chain. This record belongs to a study of blood T cell repertoires in COVID-19. On the study more broadly: The United States, Italy and Spain provided the acute and convalescent COVID-19 samples.

How the authors handled the data: Cell counts per sample came from amplifying reference gene primers. This table comes from immunoSEQ multiplex PCR, and its TCRdb copy is limited to in-frame clones, with some not included. The DNA gave D and trimming, while V, J and clone size come from that table. This sample has hundreds of thousands of clones, with roughly 90% found just once. One Seattle source followed patients from active infection through their disease course. The CDR3 totals 16 residues. Germline CDR1 is ENHRY and CDR2 is SYGVKD. V lost 3 bases to trimming and J lost 2 bases, with 15 bases between them.

The V call is TRBV10-3, the J call TRBJ2-3; tentatively, D is TRBD2 (6 bases). The sequence came from a man aged 18 to 29 with COVID-19, enrolled during active disease. The sample consisted of peripheral blood. In DNA form, the CDR3 reads TGTGCCATCAGTGATGGGTTTGGCGGGACCACAGATACGCAGTATTTT. Residues: CAISDGFGGTTDTQYF.